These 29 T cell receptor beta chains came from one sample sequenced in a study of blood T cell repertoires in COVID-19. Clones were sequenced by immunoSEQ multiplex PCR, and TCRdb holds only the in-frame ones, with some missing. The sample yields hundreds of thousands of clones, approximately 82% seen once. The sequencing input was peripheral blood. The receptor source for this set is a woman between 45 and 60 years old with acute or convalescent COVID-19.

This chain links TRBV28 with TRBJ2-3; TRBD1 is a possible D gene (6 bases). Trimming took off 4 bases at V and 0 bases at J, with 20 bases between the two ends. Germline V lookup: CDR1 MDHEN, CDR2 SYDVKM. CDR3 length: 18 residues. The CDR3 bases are TGTGCCAGCAGTTCGCCCCCCGGGACATCCCGTAGCACAGATACGCAGTATTTT. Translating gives CASSSPPGTSRSTDTQYF. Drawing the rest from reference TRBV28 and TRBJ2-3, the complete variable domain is DVKVTQSSRYLVKRTGEKVFLECVQDMDHENMFWYRQDPGLGLRLIYFSYDVKMKEKGDIPEGYSVSREKKERFSLILESASTNQTSMYLCASSSPPGTSRSTDTQYFGPGTRLTVL.

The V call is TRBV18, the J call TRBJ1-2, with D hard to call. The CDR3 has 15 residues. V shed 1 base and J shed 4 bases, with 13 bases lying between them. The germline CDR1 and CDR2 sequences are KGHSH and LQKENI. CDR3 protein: CASSPQFGQSYGYTF. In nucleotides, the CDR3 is TGTGCCAGCTCACCACAATTTGGGCAGAGCTATGGCTACACCTTC.

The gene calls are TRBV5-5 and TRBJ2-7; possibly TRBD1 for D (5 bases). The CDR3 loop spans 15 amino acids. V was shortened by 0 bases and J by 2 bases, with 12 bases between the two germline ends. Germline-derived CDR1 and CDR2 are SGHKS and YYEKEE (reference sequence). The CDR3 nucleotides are TGTGCCAGCAGCTTGGTTGCTCAGGGCGCCTACGAGCAGTACTTC. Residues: CASSLVAQGAYEQYF.

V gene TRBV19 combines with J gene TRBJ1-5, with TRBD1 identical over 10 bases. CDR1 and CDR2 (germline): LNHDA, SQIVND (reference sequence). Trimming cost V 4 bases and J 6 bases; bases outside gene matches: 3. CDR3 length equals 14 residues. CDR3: CASSTDRGVQPQHF. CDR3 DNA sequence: TGTGCCAGTAGTACGGACAGGGGGGTTCAGCCCCAGCATTTT.

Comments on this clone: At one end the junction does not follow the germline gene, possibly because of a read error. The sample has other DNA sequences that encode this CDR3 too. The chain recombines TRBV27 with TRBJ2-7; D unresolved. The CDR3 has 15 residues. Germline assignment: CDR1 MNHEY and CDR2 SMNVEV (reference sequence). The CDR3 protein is CASRTQRGFTYEQYF. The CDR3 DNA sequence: TGTGCCAGCAGAACCCAGCGAGGATTCACCTACGAGCAATACTTC.

CDR3 sequence: CASARGKANYGYTF. CDR3 DNA: TGTGCCAGCGCACGGGGGAAGGCCAACTATGGCTACACCTTC. This chain links TRBV3-1 (or the pseudogene TRBV3-2) with TRBJ1-2, with D possibly TRBD1 on 5 matching bases. Trimming cost V 8 bases and J 2 bases, with 15 bases left between them. The length of the CDR3 is 14 residues. The germline CDR1 and CDR2 sequences are LGHDT and YNNKEL (reference sequence).

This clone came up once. The CDR3 reads CASSLRGTNYGYTF. CDR3 DNA: TGCGCCAGCAGCTTGAGGGGTACTAACTATGGCTACACCTTC. J is TRBJ1-2 and V is TRBV5-1; TRBD1 is a possible D gene (5 bases). CDR1 and CDR2 (germline): SGHRS, YFSETQ. Trimming took 1 base from V and 0 from J, leaving 7 bases between them. This CDR3 is built from 14 residues. Using reference TRBV5-1 and TRBJ1-2 for the parts outside the CDR3, the full variable domain is KAGVTQTPRYLIKTRGQQVTLSCSPISGHRSVSWYQQTPGQGLQFLFEYFSETQRNKGNFPGRFSGRQFSNSRSEMNVSTLELGDSALYLCASSLRGTNYGYTFGSGTRLTVV.

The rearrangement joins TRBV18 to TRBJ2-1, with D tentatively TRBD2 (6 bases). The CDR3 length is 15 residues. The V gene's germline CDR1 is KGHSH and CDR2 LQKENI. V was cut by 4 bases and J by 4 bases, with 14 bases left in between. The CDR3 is CASSQGASAYNEQFF. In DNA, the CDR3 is TGTGCCAGCTCACAAGGGGCTAGCGCGTACAATGAGCAGTTCTTC.

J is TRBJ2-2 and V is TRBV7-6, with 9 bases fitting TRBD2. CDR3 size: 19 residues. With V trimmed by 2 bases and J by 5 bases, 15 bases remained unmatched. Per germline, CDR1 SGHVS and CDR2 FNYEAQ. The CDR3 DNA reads TGTGCCAGCAGCTTAAAAAGGCTCCCGCTAGCGGGAATTACCGGGGAGCTGTTTTTT. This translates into CASSLKRLPLAGITGELFF.

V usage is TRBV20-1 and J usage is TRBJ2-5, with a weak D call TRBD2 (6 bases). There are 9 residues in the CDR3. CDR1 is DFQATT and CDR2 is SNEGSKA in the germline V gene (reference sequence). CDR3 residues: CTPGGTQYF. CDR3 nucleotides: TGCACCCCCGGGGGGACCCAGTACTTC.

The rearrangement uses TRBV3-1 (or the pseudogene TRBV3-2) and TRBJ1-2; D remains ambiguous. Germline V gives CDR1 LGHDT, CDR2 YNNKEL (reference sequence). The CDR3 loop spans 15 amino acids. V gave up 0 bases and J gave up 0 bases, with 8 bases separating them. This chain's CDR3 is CASSQERVPNYGYTF. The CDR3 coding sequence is TGTGCCAGCAGCCAAGAGAGGGTCCCTAACTATGGCTACACCTTC.

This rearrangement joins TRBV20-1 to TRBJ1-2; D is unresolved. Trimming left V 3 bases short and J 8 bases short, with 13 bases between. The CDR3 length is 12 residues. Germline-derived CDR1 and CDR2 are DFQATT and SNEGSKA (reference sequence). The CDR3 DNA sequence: TGCAGTGCTAGTAACGCGGTTCAGGGCTACACCTTC. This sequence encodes CSASNAVQGYTF.

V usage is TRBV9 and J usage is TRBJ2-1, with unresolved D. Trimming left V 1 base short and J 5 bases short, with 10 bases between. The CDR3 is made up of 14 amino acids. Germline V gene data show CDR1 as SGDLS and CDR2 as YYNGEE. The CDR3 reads CASSVLSLNNEQFF. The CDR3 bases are TGTGCCAGCAGCGTACTAAGTCTCAACAATGAGCAGTTCTTC.

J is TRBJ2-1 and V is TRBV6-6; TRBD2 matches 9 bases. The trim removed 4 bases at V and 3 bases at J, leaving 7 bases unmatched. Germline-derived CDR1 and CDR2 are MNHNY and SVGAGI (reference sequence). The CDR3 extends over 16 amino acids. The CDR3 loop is CASSLLAGTYYNEQFF. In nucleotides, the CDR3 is TGTGCCAGCAGTTTGCTAGCGGGAACCTACTACAATGAGCAGTTCTTC.

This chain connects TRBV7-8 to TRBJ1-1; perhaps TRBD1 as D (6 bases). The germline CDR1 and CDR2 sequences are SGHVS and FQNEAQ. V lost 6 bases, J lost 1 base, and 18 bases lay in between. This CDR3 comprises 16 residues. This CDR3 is CASRLTRDTPNTEAFF. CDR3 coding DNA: TGTGCCAGCAGACTTACCCGGGACACACCGAACACTGAAGCTTTCTTT.

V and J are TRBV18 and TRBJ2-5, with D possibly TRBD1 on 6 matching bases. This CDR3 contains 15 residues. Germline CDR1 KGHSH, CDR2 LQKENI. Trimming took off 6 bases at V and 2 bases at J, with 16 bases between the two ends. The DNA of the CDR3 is TGTGCCAGCTCCACCTTCTCAGGGGAGCAAGAGACCCAGTACTTC. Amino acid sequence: CASSTFSGEQETQYF.

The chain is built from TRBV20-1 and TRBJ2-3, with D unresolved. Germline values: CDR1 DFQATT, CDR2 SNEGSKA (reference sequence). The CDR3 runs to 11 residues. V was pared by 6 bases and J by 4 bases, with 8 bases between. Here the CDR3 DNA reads TGCAGTGCGAAACAACCAGATACGCAGTATTTT. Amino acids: CSAKQPDTQYF.

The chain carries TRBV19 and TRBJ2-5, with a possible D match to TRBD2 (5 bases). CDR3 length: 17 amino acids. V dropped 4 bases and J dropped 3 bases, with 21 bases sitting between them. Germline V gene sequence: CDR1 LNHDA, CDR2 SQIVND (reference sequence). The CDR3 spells CASSTTLRAPNKETQYF. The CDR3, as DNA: TGTGCCAGTAGTACTACCTTGAGGGCCCCAAATAAAGAGACCCAGTACTTC.

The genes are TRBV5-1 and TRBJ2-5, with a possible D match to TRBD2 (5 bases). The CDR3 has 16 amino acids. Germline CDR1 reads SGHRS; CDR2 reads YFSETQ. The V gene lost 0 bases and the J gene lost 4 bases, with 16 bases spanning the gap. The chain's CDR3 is CASSLEGLVGVETQYF. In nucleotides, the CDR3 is TGCGCCAGCAGCTTGGAAGGATTAGTGGGAGTAGAGACCCAGTACTTC.

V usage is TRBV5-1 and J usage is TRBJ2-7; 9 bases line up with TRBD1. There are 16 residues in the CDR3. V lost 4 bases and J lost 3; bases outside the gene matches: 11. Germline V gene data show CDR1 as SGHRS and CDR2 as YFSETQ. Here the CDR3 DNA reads TGCGCCAGCAGCGTCGCGCTCGGGACAGGGAGCTACGAGCAGTACTTC. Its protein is CASSVALGTGSYEQYF.

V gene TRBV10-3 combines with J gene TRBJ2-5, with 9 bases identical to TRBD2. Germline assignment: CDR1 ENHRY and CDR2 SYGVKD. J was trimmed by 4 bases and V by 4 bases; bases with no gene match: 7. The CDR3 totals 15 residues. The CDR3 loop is CAISAAGGQGETQYF. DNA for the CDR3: TGTGCCATCAGTGCCGCGGGAGGGCAGGGAGAGACCCAGTACTTC.

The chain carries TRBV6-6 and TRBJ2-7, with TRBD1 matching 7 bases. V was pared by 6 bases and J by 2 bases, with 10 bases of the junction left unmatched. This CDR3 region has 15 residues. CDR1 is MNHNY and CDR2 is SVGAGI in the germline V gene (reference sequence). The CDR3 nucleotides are TGTGCCAGCAGACCTCTCGGACAGGCCCCCTACGAGCAGTACTTC. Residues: CASRPLGQAPYEQYF.

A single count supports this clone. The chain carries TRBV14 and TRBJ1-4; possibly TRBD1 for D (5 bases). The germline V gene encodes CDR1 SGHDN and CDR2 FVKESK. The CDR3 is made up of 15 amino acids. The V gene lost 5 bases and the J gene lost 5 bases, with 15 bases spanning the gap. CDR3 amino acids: CASSSQGVPNEKLFF. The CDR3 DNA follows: TGTGCCAGCAGCAGCCAAGGGGTCCCCAATGAAAAACTGTTTTTT.

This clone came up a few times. This chain's CDR3 is CATRTALSSYEQYF. The CDR3 coding sequence is TGTGCCACCCGGACAGCTTTGAGCTCCTACGAGCAGTACTTC. This rearrangement joins TRBV2 to TRBJ2-7, with D perhaps matching TRBD1 (6 bases). Germline V gene data show CDR1 as SNHLY and CDR2 as FYNNEI. There are 14 residues in the CDR3. Trimming left V 10 bases short and J 0 bases short, with 16 bases between.

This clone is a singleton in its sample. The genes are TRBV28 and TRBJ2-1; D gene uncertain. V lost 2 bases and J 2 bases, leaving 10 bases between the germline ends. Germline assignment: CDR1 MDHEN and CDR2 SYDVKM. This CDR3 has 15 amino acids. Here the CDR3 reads CASSLQALTYNEQFF. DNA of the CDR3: TGTGCCAGCAGTTTACAGGCCCTCACCTACAATGAGCAGTTCTTC.

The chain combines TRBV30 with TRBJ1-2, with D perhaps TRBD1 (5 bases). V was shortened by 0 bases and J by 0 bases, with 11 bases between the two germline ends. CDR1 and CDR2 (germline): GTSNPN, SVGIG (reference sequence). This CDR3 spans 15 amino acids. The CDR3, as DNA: TGTGCCTGGAGTGTACCGGACACCACTAACTATGGCTACACCTTC. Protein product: CAWSVPDTTNYGYTF.

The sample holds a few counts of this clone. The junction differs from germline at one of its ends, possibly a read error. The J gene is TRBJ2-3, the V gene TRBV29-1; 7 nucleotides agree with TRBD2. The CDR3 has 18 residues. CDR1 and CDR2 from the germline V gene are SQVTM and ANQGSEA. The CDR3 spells CRVDGPGAGEGPSDTQYF. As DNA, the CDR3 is TGCCGCGTTGACGGGCCCGGGGCGGGGGAGGGCCCATCAGATACGCAGTATTTT.

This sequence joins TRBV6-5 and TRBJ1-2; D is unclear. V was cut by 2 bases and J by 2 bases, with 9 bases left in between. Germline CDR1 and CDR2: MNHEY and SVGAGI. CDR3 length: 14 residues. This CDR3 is CASSYDSANYGYTF. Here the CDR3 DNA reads TGTGCCAGCAGTTACGATTCAGCGAACTATGGCTACACCTTC.

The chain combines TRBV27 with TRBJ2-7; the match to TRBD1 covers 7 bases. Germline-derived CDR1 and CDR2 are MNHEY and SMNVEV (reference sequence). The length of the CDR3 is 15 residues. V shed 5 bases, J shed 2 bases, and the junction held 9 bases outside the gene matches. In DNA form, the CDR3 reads TGTGCCAGCAGTACGTACCCGGGACAGACCTACGAGCAGTACTTC. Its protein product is CASSTYPGQTYEQYF.